The source of this T cell receptor (beta chain) is a study of blood T cells in healthy people across ages. Overall study results and limits: Naive and antigen-experienced cells could not be conclusively compared, given unsorted PBMCs. Expanded clonotype shifts may have been confounded, as the donors had an unknown CMV status. Measured against age, TCR beta diversity per million T cells decreased in a roughly linear manner.

Using a J-beta primer mix together with a sample-barcoded 5' primer, a second PCR was run for roughly 6 to 11 cycles. One entry per CDR3 protein results from TCRdb running MiXCR on the 5' RACE reads. The profile shows 550,000 to 750,000 distinct CDR3 sequences, approximately 21% of them singletons. The total RNA that was extracted per sample amounted to at least 5.5 micrograms. Regarding this clonotype: The antigen is not known. A junction boundary mismatches the germline segment, possibly from a read error.

The germline V gene has CDR1 SGHRS and CDR2 YFSETQ. This CDR3 has 14 residues. The V gene is TRBV5-1, the J gene TRBJ1-6; D gene unclear. The clonotype originates from a man between 65 and 80 years old in good health. Material for sequencing was blood. The chain's CDR3 is CASSLEGLNSPLRF. The CDR3, as DNA: TGCGCCAGCAGCTTGGAGGGCCTAAATTCACCCCTCCGCTTT.